This TCR beta chain is drawn from a study of spatial heterogeneity in lung cancer. Study context: The mean occurrence of each unique TCR and UMI combination in raw reads exceeded 9.5. Study conclusions and caveats: Counts of expanded intratumoral alpha and beta TCRs tracked tumor mutation counts.

Deletions cut 2 bases from V and 2 bases from J, with 15 bases between. Germline CDR1 is DFQATT and CDR2 is SNEGSKA (reference sequence). CDR3 size: 15 residues. Each CDR3 protein gets one entry after TCRdb re-called the 5' RACE reads with MiXCR. This sample has about 20,000 distinct CDR3 sequences, with approximately 15% found just once. This clonotype was seen a few times. What it binds is not known. Time point meaning: sample taken at primary tumor resection. Patients with untreated early-stage non-small cell lung cancer, numbering around 71, were the donors. This receptor was taken from a female donor with early-stage non-small cell lung cancer. The specimen comprised lung tumor tissue, sampled at surgery. The chain combines TRBV20-1 with TRBJ2-5; D may be TRBD1 or TRBD2 (7 bases each). CDR3 in DNA: TGCAGTGCTAGAATCGGCAGGGGGGGACAAGAGACCCAGTACTTC. Translated: CSARIGRGGQETQYF.